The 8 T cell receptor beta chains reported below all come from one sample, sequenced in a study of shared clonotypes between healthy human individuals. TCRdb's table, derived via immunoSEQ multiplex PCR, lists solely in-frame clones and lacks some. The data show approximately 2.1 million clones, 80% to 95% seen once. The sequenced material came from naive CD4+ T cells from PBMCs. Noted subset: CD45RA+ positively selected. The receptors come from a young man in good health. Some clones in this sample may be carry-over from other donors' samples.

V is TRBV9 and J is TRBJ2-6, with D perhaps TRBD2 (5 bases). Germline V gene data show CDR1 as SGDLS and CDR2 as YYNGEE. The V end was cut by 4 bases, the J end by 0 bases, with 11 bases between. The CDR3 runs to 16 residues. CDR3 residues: CASSPSGSSGANVLTF. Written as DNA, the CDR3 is TGTGCCAGCAGCCCATCGGGGAGCTCTGGGGCCAACGTCCTGACTTTC.

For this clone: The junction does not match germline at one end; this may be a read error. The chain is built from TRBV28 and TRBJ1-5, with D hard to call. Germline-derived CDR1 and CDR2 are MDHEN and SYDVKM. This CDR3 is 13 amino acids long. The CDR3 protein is CASSGYSDQPQHF. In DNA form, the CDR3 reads TGTGCCAGCAGCGGTTATAGCGATCAGCCCCAGCATTTT.

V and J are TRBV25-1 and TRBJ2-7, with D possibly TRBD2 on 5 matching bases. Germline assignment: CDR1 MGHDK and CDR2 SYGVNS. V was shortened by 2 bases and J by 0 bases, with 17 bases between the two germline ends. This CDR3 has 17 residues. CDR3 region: CASSEVGGRTNSYEQYF. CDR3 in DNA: TGTGCCAGCAGTGAAGTAGGCGGGCGGACCAACTCCTACGAGCAGTACTTC.

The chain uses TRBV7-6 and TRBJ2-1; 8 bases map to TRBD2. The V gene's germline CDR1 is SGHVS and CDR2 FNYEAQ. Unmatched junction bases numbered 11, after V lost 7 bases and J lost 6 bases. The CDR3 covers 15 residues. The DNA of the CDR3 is TGTGCCAGCACCCCGAGCGGGAGCGGGGCCAATGAGCAGTTCTTC. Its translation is CASTPSGSGANEQFF.

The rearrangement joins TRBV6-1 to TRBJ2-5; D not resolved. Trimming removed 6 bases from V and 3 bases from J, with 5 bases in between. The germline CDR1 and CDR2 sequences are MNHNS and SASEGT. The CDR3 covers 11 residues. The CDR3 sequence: CASRHKETQYF. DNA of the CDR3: TGTGCCAGCAGACACAAAGAGACCCAGTACTTC.

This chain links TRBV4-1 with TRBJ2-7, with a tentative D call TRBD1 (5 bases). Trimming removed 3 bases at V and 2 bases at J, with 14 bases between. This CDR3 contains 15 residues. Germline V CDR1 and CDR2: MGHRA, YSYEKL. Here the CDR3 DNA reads TGCGCCAGCAGCCACAGGCAGGGCCTCACCTACGAGCAGTACTTC. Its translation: CASSHRQGLTYEQYF.

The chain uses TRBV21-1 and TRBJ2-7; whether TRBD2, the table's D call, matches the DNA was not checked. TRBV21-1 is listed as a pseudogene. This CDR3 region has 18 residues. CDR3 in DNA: TGTGCCAGCAGCAAAGAGGGGGGAGGGTCCCTCCTCCCCTACGAGCAGTACTTC. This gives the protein CASSKEGGGSLLPYEQYF.

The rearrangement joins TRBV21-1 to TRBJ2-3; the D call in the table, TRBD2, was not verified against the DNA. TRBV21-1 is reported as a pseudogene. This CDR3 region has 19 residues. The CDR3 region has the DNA TGTGCCAGCAGCAAAGAAGCCCGGAGGACTAGCGTGGGCACAGATACGCAGTATTTT. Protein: CASSKEARRTSVGTDTQYF.